A selection of T cell receptor beta chains follows, all from one sample in a study of T cells expressing NK-cell markers. TCRdb processed the 5' RACE reads again and assigns one entry to each CDR3 protein, with no DNA. The sample has hundreds of thousands of distinct CDR3 sequences. Source material: blood T cells: a sorted CD56 or NKG2C T cell subset, CD4+ or CD8+ T cells, or bulk PBMC T cells (not recorded which). Source of these receptors: a woman between 18 and 75 years old in good health. The CDR3 runs from the conserved cysteine through the conserved F or W.

CDR3 protein: CSARETSGKADTQYF; V gene: TRBV20-1; J gene: TRBJ2-3
CDR3 protein: CASSLGGGQGGDTQYF; V gene: TRBV12-3/TRBV12-4; J gene: TRBJ2-3
CDR3 protein: CASSHGRGSQETQYF; V gene: TRBV28; J gene: TRBJ2-5
CDR3 protein: CASSQTASNVLTF; V gene: TRBV12-3/TRBV12-4; J gene: TRBJ2-6
CDR3 protein: CSVAPYQETQYF; V gene: TRBV29-1; J gene: TRBJ2-5
CDR3 protein: CASSQDDIQYF; V gene: TRBV4-2; J gene: TRBJ2-4
CDR3 protein: CASKWTGFYNEQFF; V gene: TRBV11-2; J gene: TRBJ2-1
CDR3 protein: CASSGGLAVQETQYF; V gene: TRBV5-1; J gene: TRBJ2-5
CDR3 protein: CASSLTWGLYNEQFF; V gene: TRBV7-9; J gene: TRBJ2-1
CDR3 protein: CASSDRDRGDYEQYF; V gene: TRBV5-6; J gene: TRBJ2-7
CDR3 protein: CSVESPAGGNSYEQYF; V gene: TRBV29-1; J gene: TRBJ2-7
CDR3 protein: CSVESGIDVFGYTF; V gene: TRBV29-1; J gene: TRBJ1-2
CDR3 protein: CSASKRGRTGETQYF; V gene: TRBV20-1; J gene: TRBJ2-5
CDR3 protein: CASSRSGTGVEKLFF; V gene: TRBV7-2; J gene: TRBJ1-4
CDR3 protein: CASSSDRVNEQFF; V gene: TRBV7-3; J gene: TRBJ2-1
CDR3 protein: CASSQDPTGPGHQYF; V gene: TRBV4-3; J gene: TRBJ2-7
CDR3 protein: CSASDRGYGYTF; V gene: TRBV20-1; J gene: TRBJ1-2
CDR3 protein: CSAISGGGSYNEQFF; V gene: TRBV20-1; J gene: TRBJ2-1
CDR3 protein: CASRPDRAEGPEAFF; V gene: TRBV2; J gene: TRBJ1-1
CDR3 protein: CASKMQRGGTDTQYF; V gene: TRBV19; J gene: TRBJ2-3
CDR3 protein: CASSLGHTGELFF; V gene: TRBV12-3/TRBV12-4; J gene: TRBJ2-2
CDR3 protein: CAAGQGVGNEQFF; V gene: TRBV10-3; J gene: TRBJ2-1
CDR3 protein: CASSEGTLAGEELQETQYF; V gene: TRBV6-1; J gene: TRBJ2-5
CDR3 protein: CASSKFWDKRGNQPQHF; V gene: TRBV21-1; J gene: TRBJ1-5
CDR3 protein: CSATGVGTEAFF; V gene: TRBV29-1; J gene: TRBJ1-1
CDR3 protein: CASSFEQMNTEAFF; V gene: TRBV11-2; J gene: TRBJ1-1
CDR3 protein: CASSLESSNTGELFF; V gene: TRBV7-2; J gene: TRBJ2-2
CDR3 protein: CASSLRLAGGPNNEQFF; V gene: TRBV12-3/TRBV12-4; J gene: TRBJ2-1
CDR3 protein: CASSLTSLAGNTGELFF; V gene: TRBV7-3; J gene: TRBJ2-2
CDR3 protein: CASSTKNEQFF; V gene: TRBV12-3/TRBV12-4; J gene: TRBJ2-1
CDR3 protein: CASSISSGGVYEQYF; V gene: TRBV19; J gene: TRBJ2-7
CDR3 protein: CSARVQGASYEQYF; V gene: TRBV20-1; J gene: TRBJ2-7
CDR3 protein: CASTLWQPQHF; V gene: TRBV28; J gene: TRBJ1-5
CDR3 protein: CASSSSTWNNQPQHF; V gene: TRBV27; J gene: TRBJ1-5
CDR3 protein: CASSKTGYGQPQHF; V gene: TRBV5-1; J gene: TRBJ1-5
CDR3 protein: CASSPGTASSLSPLHF; V gene: TRBV7-9; J gene: TRBJ1-6
CDR3 protein: CASSYEAGSSDTQYF; V gene: TRBV6-2/TRBV6-3; J gene: TRBJ2-3